The 15 T cell receptor beta chains below all came from one sample that was sequenced in a study of blood T cell repertoires in COVID-19. Sequencing used immunoSEQ multiplex PCR; TCRdb keeps in-frame clones, though not all of them. The sample shows fewer than 250,000 clones, about 90% of them seen only once. Sequences were obtained from peripheral blood. Source of these receptors: a man aged 25 to 45 with acute or convalescent COVID-19.

V is TRBV12-3 or TRBV12-4 and J is TRBJ1-5; D gene unclear. The CDR3 is 11 residues long. The V end lost 6 bases, the J end lost 10 bases, and 10 bases lay between the germline ends. The CDR3 nucleotides read TGTGCCAGCAGCTCCTCTGGCCCCCAGCATTTT. Its translation is CASSSSGPQHF.

The V and J genes are TRBV15 and TRBJ2-6; D might be TRBD1 (5 bases). CDR3 length equals 14 residues. The V and J ends lost 8 bases and 1 base respectively, with 9 bases between them. CDR1 and CDR2 from the germline V gene are LNHNV and YYDKDF (reference sequence). The CDR3 DNA reads TGTGCCACCTCCAGGGATTCTGGGGCCAACGTCCTGACTTTC. Translated, it gives CATSRDSGANVLTF.

The count of this clone is one. The J gene is TRBJ2-1, the V gene TRBV4-1; D not resolved. Germline-derived CDR1 and CDR2 are MGHRA and YSYEKL. The CDR3 is made up of 13 amino acids. V lost 2 bases to trimming and J lost 8 bases, with 10 bases between them. The CDR3 DNA sequence: TGCGCCAGCAGCCAATTAGGTACAGATGAGCAGTTCTTC. Residues: CASSQLGTDEQFF.

The rearrangement links TRBV2 to TRBJ2-7; 8 bases are a match to TRBD2. V lost 9 bases, J lost 6 bases, and 7 bases stayed unmatched. The germline V gene encodes CDR1 SNHLY and CDR2 FYNNEI. The CDR3 has 12 residues. The CDR3 DNA follows: TGTGCCAGTGGACTAGCCCCCTTCGAGCAGTACTTC. Its translation is CASGLAPFEQYF.

The rearrangement joins TRBV4-1 to TRBJ2-2, with D possibly TRBD2 on 7 matching bases. The CDR3 sequence is 17 residues long. V was clipped by 0 bases and J by 7 bases, with 18 bases between them. Germline V gene lookup returns CDR1 MGHRA and CDR2 YSYEKL. As DNA, the CDR3 is TGCGCCAGCAGCCAAGATGTTATTCGGGGGGCAGGCGGGGAGCTGTTTTTT. It yields the protein CASSQDVIRGAGGELFF.

A single count supports this clone. The chain links TRBV7-6 to TRBJ2-7; tentatively, D is TRBD2 (6 bases). The CDR3 loop spans 15 amino acids. CDR1 is SGHVS and CDR2 is FNYEAQ in the germline V gene. With 0 bases removed from V and 6 bases from J, the gap between germline ends came to 15 bases. The CDR3 sequence is CASSLAVGGRVEQYF. The CDR3 nucleotides read TGTGCCAGCAGCTTAGCGGTCGGGGGAAGGGTCGAGCAGTACTTC.

The V call is TRBV7-8, the J call TRBJ2-7, with 10 positions matching TRBD1. With 1 base clipped from V and 3 bases from J, the junction kept 3 bases outside the gene matches. This CDR3 has 15 residues. Germline CDR1 reads SGHVS; CDR2 reads FQNEAQ. DNA of the CDR3: TGTGCCAGCAGCTTAGAGGGACAGGGGATCTACGAGCAGTACTTC. Protein sequence: CASSLEGQGIYEQYF.

The chain combines TRBV18 with TRBJ1-1; 7 nucleotides agree with TRBD1. Germline V lookup: CDR1 KGHSH, CDR2 LQKENI. V was pared by 3 bases and J by 7 bases, with 17 bases of the junction left unmatched. This CDR3 is built from 17 residues. CDR3 loop: CASSPERLTGRENEAFF. In DNA form, the CDR3 reads TGTGCCAGCTCACCTGAACGGTTGACAGGGCGGGAAAATGAAGCTTTCTTT.

The chain recombines TRBV6-5 with TRBJ2-1; D might be TRBD2 (8 bases). The germline V gene has CDR1 MNHEY and CDR2 SVGAGI. V was pared by 10 bases and J by 9 bases, with 13 bases between. This CDR3 has 11 amino acids. The CDR3 DNA reads as TGTGCCACGGGAGGGGGCGGTGAGCAGTTCTTC. It encodes CATGGGGEQFF.

The gene calls are TRBV6-5 and TRBJ2-7, with D possibly TRBD2 on 6 matching bases. With 7 bases removed from V and 2 bases from J, the gap between germline ends came to 9 bases. The CDR3 extends over 12 amino acids. Germline CDR1 is MNHEY and CDR2 is SVGAGI. Here the CDR3 reads CASKPGAYEQYF. The CDR3 nucleotides read TGTGCCAGCAAGCCGGGGGCCTACGAGCAGTACTTC.

V gene TRBV27 combines with J gene TRBJ2-7; unclear D gene. In germline, CDR1 is MNHEY, CDR2 SMNVEV (reference sequence). Trimming shortened V by 8 bases and J by 2 bases, and 13 bases separated the two germline ends. There are 13 residues in the CDR3. The CDR3 region is CASALARTYEQYF. The DNA for the CDR3 is TGTGCCAGCGCGTTGGCCAGGACCTACGAGCAGTACTTC.

The chain has TRBV13 and TRBJ1-2; 8 nucleotides match TRBD1. The ends lost 0 bases at V and 8 bases at J; junction bases unmatched: 8. This CDR3 has 15 residues. The germline CDR1 and CDR2 sequences are PRHDT and FYEKMQ (reference sequence). CDR3 in DNA: TGTGCCAGCAGCTTAGGAGCCGGACAGGGCGGCGGCTACACCTTC. It yields the protein CASSLGAGQGGGYTF.

The chain employs TRBV2 and TRBJ2-5, with D hard to call. Trimming shortened V by 4 bases and J by 4 bases, and 10 bases separated the two germline ends. CDR3 length: 13 amino acids. Germline CDR1 reads SNHLY; CDR2 reads FYNNEI. This chain's CDR3 is CASSGTIIETQYF. CDR3 in DNA: TGTGCCAGCAGTGGTACTATAATAGAGACCCAGTACTTC. The full variable domain, completed using reference TRBV2 and TRBJ2-5, is EPEVTQTPSHQVTQMGQEVILRCVPISNHLYFYWYRQILGQKVEFLVSFYNNEISEKSEIFDDQFSVERPDGSNFTLKIRSTKLEDSAMYFCASSGTIIETQYFGPGTRLLVL.

The J gene is TRBJ2-7, the V gene TRBV6-5; TRBD2 agrees at 11 bases. CDR1 MNHEY and CDR2 SVGAGI come from the germline V gene. After removal of 5 bases from V and 6 bases from J, the junction contained 6 bases not matched to a gene. CDR3 length: 14 amino acids. The CDR3 DNA reads TGTGCCAGCAGTAGATCTAGCGGGAGGTCCGAGCAGTACTTC. This codes for CASSRSSGRSEQYF.

V gene TRBV6-1 combines with J gene TRBJ2-7; TRBD2 might be the D (5 bases). The CDR3 has 16 residues. Per the germline V gene, CDR1 is MNHNS and CDR2 is SASEGT. V lost 0 bases and J lost 0, with 12 bases in between. The CDR3 coding sequence is TGTGCCAGCAGTGAAGCGGGCCGGGGTGCCTCCTACGAGCAGTACTTC. This translates into CASSEAGRGASYEQYF.